The next 13 T cell receptor beta chains were all read from a single sample in a study of blood T cell repertoires in COVID-19. Data came from immunoSEQ multiplex PCR; TCRdb stores just in-frame clones and leaves some out. The data show 120,000 or so clones, 90% seen once. Sequencing used peripheral blood. The receptors derive from a man in his fifties or sixties with COVID-19, enrolled during active disease.

CDR3 nucleotides: TGTGCCAGCAGCCAAGTAAGCAATTCACCCCTCCACTTT. It is translated as CASSQVSNSPLHF. The chain employs TRBV3-1 (or the pseudogene TRBV3-2) and TRBJ1-6; D remains unclear. The CDR3 is made up of 13 amino acids. Germline V gives CDR1 LGHDT, CDR2 YNNKEL (reference sequence). The V gene lost 1 base and the J gene lost 7 bases, with 5 bases spanning the gap.

The chain has TRBV30 and TRBJ2-5; weak D call: TRBD1 (5 bases). This CDR3 spans 13 amino acids. The ends were cut back, 3 bases at V and 5 bases at J, with 13 bases in the middle. CDR1 and CDR2 (germline): GTSNPN, SVGIG (reference sequence). This chain's CDR3 is CAWSPRVRETQYF. CDR3 coding DNA: TGTGCCTGGAGCCCCAGGGTAAGGGAGACCCAGTACTTC.

The rearrangement links TRBV6-5 to TRBJ2-7, with TRBD2 identical over 7 bases. CDR3 length equals 15 residues. The V gene's germline CDR1 is MNHEY and CDR2 SVGAGI. J lost 2 bases, V lost 6 bases, and 10 bases had no gene match. This CDR3 is CASRGTAGTPYEQYF. The CDR3 region has the DNA TGTGCCAGCAGGGGTACAGCGGGAACACCCTACGAGCAGTACTTC.

As regards this clone: The same CDR3 is also encoded by other DNA sequences in this sample. This chain connects TRBV11-3 to TRBJ1-1; TRBD1 matches at 9 bases. Trimming removed 5 bases from V and 3 bases from J; junction bases left unmatched: 1. The CDR3 is made up of 13 amino acids. Germline values: CDR1 SGHNT, CDR2 YENEEA. The CDR3 DNA reads TGTGCCAGCAGCCGGGACAGGGACACTGAAGCTTTCTTT. Protein sequence: CASSRDRDTEAFF.

This rearrangement joins TRBV5-1 to TRBJ2-1, with D tentatively TRBD2 (5 bases). Trimming left V 4 bases short and J 9 bases short, with 17 bases between. The length of the CDR3 is 14 residues. CDR1 is SGHRS and CDR2 is YFSETQ in the germline V gene. The CDR3 DNA reads TGCGCCAGCAGCCGGGGAGTTAGCGAGCTTGAGCAGTTCTTC. Translated, it gives CASSRGVSELEQFF.

This clone was detected a few times. The chain recombines TRBV6-5 with TRBJ1-3; no definite D call. Germline V gene sequence: CDR1 MNHEY, CDR2 SVGAGI. Trimming removed 6 bases at V and 2 bases at J, with 5 bases between. This CDR3 region has 12 residues. CDR3 DNA sequence: TGTGCCAGCAGGACTCCTGGAAACACCATATATTTT. Encoded protein: CASRTPGNTIYF.

V gene TRBV5-1 combines with J gene TRBJ2-2, with 7 bases matching TRBD2. Germline V lookup: CDR1 SGHRS, CDR2 YFSETQ. This CDR3 is built from 16 residues. Trimming removed 0 bases from V and 1 base from J; junction bases left unmatched: 3. CDR3 amino acids: CASSLGASGNTGELFF. Here the CDR3 DNA reads TGCGCCAGCAGCTTGGGTGCTAGCGGGAACACCGGGGAGCTGTTTTTT.

The rearrangement links TRBV5-4 to TRBJ2-7; 8 bases are a match to TRBD2. CDR3 length: 16 amino acids. The V gene end was trimmed by 4 bases and the J gene end by 3 bases; junction bases not matched to a gene: 12. Germline CDR1 and CDR2: SGHNT and YYREEE (reference sequence). The CDR3 protein is CASSPGGTWSHYEQYF. CDR3 nucleotides: TGTGCCAGCAGCCCGGGGGGGACTTGGTCCCACTACGAGCAGTACTTC.

This chain links TRBV7-2 with TRBJ2-2, with TRBD1 matching 7 bases. The germline gives CDR1 SGHTA, CDR2 FQGNSA. This CDR3 comprises 16 residues. The J segment lost 5 bases and the V segment lost 5 bases, leaving 11 bases of the junction unmatched. The CDR3 DNA reads TGTGCCAGCAGCCTGACAGGGAAGATTCAGACCGGGGAGCTGTTTTTT. This codes for CASSLTGKIQTGELFF.

The chain combines TRBV2 with TRBJ2-2; 8 bases agree with TRBD2. The junction had 5 bases not matched to a gene; V was cut back by 7 bases and J by 7 bases. The CDR3 runs 13 residues. CDR1 and CDR2 (germline): SNHLY, FYNNEI. DNA for the CDR3: TGTGCCAGCATCCGGGAGGGAGACGGGGAGCTGTTTTTT. Its translation is CASIREGDGELFF.

The chain joins TRBV11-3 to TRBJ2-3; the match to TRBD1 covers 7 bases. Germline CDR1 SGHNT, CDR2 YENEEA. V trimming: 5 bases; J trimming: 2 bases; junction bases outside the gene matches: 7. The CDR3 is 15 amino acids. CDR3 in DNA: TGTGCCAGCAGCGACCGGGGACAGCCCACAGATACGCAGTATTTT. Protein sequence: CASSDRGQPTDTQYF.

There are a few counts of this clone. The chain employs TRBV10-2 and TRBJ2-7; 7 bases match TRBD1. Germline loops: CDR1 WSHSY, CDR2 SAAADI. The CDR3 is 14 residues long. Trimming cost V 3 bases and J 1 base; bases outside gene matches: 3. This chain's CDR3 is CASSEQGISYEQYF. The CDR3 bases are TGCGCCAGCAGTGAACAGGGGATTTCCTACGAGCAGTACTTC.

The chain couples TRBV2 to TRBJ2-6; 7 nucleotides line up with TRBD1. The V segment lost 9 bases and the J segment 2 bases; nucleotides outside the gene matches: 13. Per the germline V gene, CDR1 is SNHLY and CDR2 is FYNNEI. The CDR3 is 17 residues long. DNA of the CDR3: TGTGCCAGTGCGCGAGACAGGGAGAGGACTGGGGCCAACGTCCTGACTTTC. Protein: CASARDRERTGANVLTF.